This entry features one T cell receptor (beta chain) sequence. What it recognizes is unknown. This CDR3 contains 21 residues. The germline gives CDR1 MRHNA, CDR2 SNTAGT. Trimming cost V 2 bases and J 8 bases, with 34 bases left between them. Naive CD8 cells comprised CD45RO-negative, CCR7-positively selected cells, excluding terminally differentiated effector memory CD45RA+ cells. All donors were healthy HIV-negative adults lacking recent acute infections or vaccinations. The data derive from a study of shared clonotypes between healthy human individuals. Study-level background: The composition of the donors was two women and a few men aged 18 to 49. Study-level findings and limits: Despite large depth, rarefaction showed incomplete sorted-subset sequencing. It was expected that sequencing depth would affect clonotype sharing among donors.

This table comes from immunoSEQ multiplex PCR, and its TCRdb copy is limited to in-frame clones, with some not included. The table lists about 2 million clones, just under 95% of them singletons. The chain recombines TRBV6-4 with TRBJ2-4; D is ambiguous. The specimen sequenced was naive CD8+ T cells sorted from blood. This receptor was obtained from a young man in good health. The CDR3 DNA sequence: TGTGCCAGCAGTGACCCACTTTGTGGTCTATCTTCCCATTTAGCCAGATACATTCAGTACTTC. It translates to CASSDPLCGLSSHLARYIQYF.